The 4 T cell receptor beta chains below come from one sample, sequenced in a study of blood T cell repertoires in COVID-19. Measured with immunoSEQ multiplex PCR; TCRdb has only the in-frame clones, and not every one. The table shows roughly 100,000 clones, with roughly nine tenths occurring only once. The specimen sequenced was peripheral blood. These receptors all come from a human donor with active COVID-19. The donor label of this sample is uncertain.

The chain couples TRBV2 to TRBJ2-7; 7 positions agree with TRBD2. CDR1 is SNHLY, CDR2 FYNNEI, per germline. J gave up 0 bases and V 3 bases, and 2 bases lay outside the gene matches. The CDR3 sequence is 14 residues long. The CDR3, as DNA: TGTGCCAGCAGTGATCGGGGGGACTCCTACGAGCAGTACTTC. Amino acids: CASSDRGDSYEQYF.

V is TRBV7-3 and J is TRBJ1-3; 7 bases fit TRBD1. Germline-derived CDR1 and CDR2 are SGHTA and FQGTGA. The V segment lost 5 bases and the J segment 6 bases; nucleotides outside the gene matches: 13. The CDR3 has 16 residues. The DNA for the CDR3 is TGTGCCAGCAGCCGAGTTCGACAGGGTGGAAAAAACACCATATATTTT. It is translated as CASSRVRQGGKNTIYF.

The chain is built from TRBV5-1 and TRBJ1-2, with TRBD1 as a possible D gene (6 bases). Trimming removed 4 bases from V and 2 bases from J, with 15 bases in between. CDR1 and CDR2 (germline): SGHRS, YFSETQ. The CDR3 is made up of 15 amino acids. The CDR3 sequence is CASSTEAGTNYGYTF. The CDR3 coding sequence is TGCGCCAGCAGCACCGAGGCAGGGACAAACTATGGCTACACCTTC. The whole variable domain, remainder taken from reference TRBV5-1 and TRBJ1-2, is KAGVTQTPRYLIKTRGQQVTLSCSPISGHRSVSWYQQTPGQGLQFLFEYFSETQRNKGNFPGRFSGRQFSNSRSEMNVSTLELGDSALYLCASSTEAGTNYGYTFGSGTRLTVV.

J is TRBJ2-1 and V is TRBV21-1; the DNA was not compared with TRBD2, the D call given in the table. TRBV21-1 is a listed pseudogene. This CDR3 contains 17 residues. The CDR3 spells CASSNWLAGFCYNEQFF. The DNA of the CDR3 is TGTGCCAGCAGCAATTGGCTAGCGGGGTTCTGTTACAATGAGCAGTTCTTC.